One sample yielded the 12 T cell receptor beta chains listed below, sequenced in a study of T cells in Graves' hyperthyroidism and ophthalmopathy. RNA transcripts served as the template for amplifying TCR beta CDR3 regions. The primer set for the first-round RT-PCR of the TCR CDR3 was HTBI. TCRdb reprocessed the multiplex PCR reads via MiXCR and lists one record per CDR3 protein. The repertoire holds about 340,000 distinct CDR3 sequences, with roughly 18% as singletons. Sequenced sample: blood. The receptors stem from a woman aged 45-59 years with Graves' hyperthyroidism.

This clonotype has at least ten counts. The rearrangement links TRBV2 to TRBJ1-2; D is ambiguous. Germline lookup yields CDR1 SNHLY and CDR2 FYNNEI. V shed 4 bases and J shed 4 bases, with 13 bases lying between them. The CDR3 spans 14 residues. The CDR3 loop reads CASSVDGNGYGYTF. The CDR3 DNA follows: TGTGCCAGCAGTGTGGACGGGAACGGCTATGGCTACACCTTC.

About this clonotype: This may be a read error, as it is one base from a much larger clone. The chain joins TRBV28 to TRBJ2-7; D is perhaps TRBD2 (6 bases). The germline V and J ends were trimmed by 3 bases and 6 bases, with 9 bases remaining between them. CDR3 size: 12 residues. Germline V gene lookup returns CDR1 MDHEN and CDR2 SYDVKM. The CDR3 nucleotides read TGTGCCAGCAGTTTGGGGCGGGGCGAGCAGTACGTC. Translation: CASSLGRGEQYV.

This clonotype was picked up many times. The J gene is TRBJ2-3, the V gene TRBV5-8; D possibly corresponds to TRBD2 (5 bases). This CDR3 is 16 amino acids long. Germline V gene sequence: CDR1 SGHTS, CDR2 YDEGEE. With 0 bases removed from V and 1 base from J, the gap between germline ends came to 12 bases. CDR3 sequence (DNA): TGTGCCAGCAGCTTGGATGGGCTAGCCGGCACAGATACGCAGTATTTT. This encodes CASSLDGLAGTDTQYF.

This clonotype was counted only a few times. A single base separates this from a much larger clone, so it may be a read error. The chain combines TRBV12-3 or TRBV12-4 with TRBJ1-2; no firm D call. The CDR3 totals 11 residues. Trimming took 3 bases from V and 8 from J, leaving 7 bases between them. CDR3 sequence (DNA): TGTGCCAGCAGTTTTGGGGTAGGCTACACCTTC. Translation gives CASSFGVGYTF.

This clonotype was detected a few times. This rearrangement joins TRBV20-1 to TRBJ2-1; the D gene is possibly TRBD2 (6 bases). Trimming cost V 3 bases and J 0 bases, with 12 bases left between them. CDR3 length: 15 residues. The germline CDR1 and CDR2 sequences are DFQATT and SNEGSKA (reference sequence). The CDR3 loop is CSASPVAASYNEQFF. The DNA for the CDR3 is TGCAGTGCTAGCCCCGTAGCGGCCTCCTACAATGAGCAGTTCTTC.

The chain uses TRBV4-3 and TRBJ2-2; 7 bases line up with TRBD1. From germline, CDR1 is LGHNA and CDR2 YSLEER. The CDR3 length is 15 residues. V dropped 3 bases and J dropped 1; count of bases not matched to a gene: 2. The CDR3 loop reads CASSQDRMNTGELFF. CDR3 DNA sequence: TGCGCCAGCAGCCAGGACAGGATGAACACCGGGGAGCTGTTTTTT.

There are a few counts of this clonotype. The genes are TRBV10-3 and TRBJ1-5; 9 bases map to TRBD1. Germline assignment: CDR1 ENHRY and CDR2 SYGVKD. J gave up 5 bases and V 10 bases, and 12 bases lay outside the gene matches. The length of the CDR3 is 15 residues. Here the CDR3 reads CATARDRGAHQPQHF. CDR3 in DNA: TGTGCCACTGCTAGAGACAGGGGGGCCCATCAGCCCCAGCATTTT.

This clonotype has at least ten counts. V is TRBV5-5 and J is TRBJ2-7; TRBD2 matches at 11 bases. From germline, CDR1 is SGHKS and CDR2 YYEKEE (reference sequence). V was clipped by 2 bases and J by 1 base; unmatched bases: 8. CDR3 size: 17 residues. The CDR3 nucleotides read TGTGCCAGCAGCTTAGGTACTAGCGGGAGTGGTTCCTACGAGCAGTACTTC. It encodes CASSLGTSGSGSYEQYF.

Only a few counts were recorded for this clonotype. The chain recombines TRBV5-1 with TRBJ2-7; 8 positions agree with TRBD1. V lost 5 bases and J lost 0; bases outside the gene matches: 10. The CDR3 contains 16 residues. In germline, CDR1 is SGHRS, CDR2 YFSETQ. The CDR3 DNA follows: TGCGCCAGCAGTCCCTCCGGGACAGGAGACTCCTACGAGCAGTACGTC. Its protein is CASSPSGTGDSYEQYV.

This clonotype has more than one count but fewer than ten. J is TRBJ2-1 and V is TRBV19; D uncertain. Germline V lookup: CDR1 LNHDA, CDR2 SQIVND (reference sequence). CDR3 size: 15 residues. With 9 bases removed from V and 3 bases from J, the gap between germline ends came to 18 bases. CDR3 coding DNA: TGTGCCAGACCCCTCTTGGTGTGCGACTACAATGAGCAGTTCTTC. Amino acid sequence: CARPLLVCDYNEQFF.

This rearrangement joins TRBV7-9 to TRBJ2-1; 7 bases are shared with TRBD2. There are 13 residues in the CDR3. V was clipped by 4 bases and J by 15 bases; unmatched bases: 12. Germline values: CDR1 SEHNR, CDR2 FQNEAQ (reference sequence). This chain's CDR3 is CASSSESGNHRFF. CDR3 DNA: TGTGCCAGCAGCTCCGAAAGCGGGAATCATCGGTTCTTC.

This clonotype was seen ten or more times. J is TRBJ2-7 and V is TRBV2; a possible D gene is TRBD2 (7 bases). The CDR3 runs to 11 residues. Germline assignment: CDR1 SNHLY and CDR2 FYNNEI. With 8 bases removed from V and 4 bases from J, the gap between germline ends came to 9 bases. The chain's CDR3 is CASGRGYEQYF. CDR3 coding DNA: TGTGCCAGCGGGAGGGGGTACGAGCAGTACTTC. Full variable domain (rest looked up from reference TRBV2 and TRBJ2-7): EPEVTQTPSHQVTQMGQEVILRCVPISNHLYFYWYRQILGQKVEFLVSFYNNEISEKSEIFDDQFSVERPDGSNFTLKIRSTKLEDSAMYFCASGRGYEQYFGPGTRLTVT.